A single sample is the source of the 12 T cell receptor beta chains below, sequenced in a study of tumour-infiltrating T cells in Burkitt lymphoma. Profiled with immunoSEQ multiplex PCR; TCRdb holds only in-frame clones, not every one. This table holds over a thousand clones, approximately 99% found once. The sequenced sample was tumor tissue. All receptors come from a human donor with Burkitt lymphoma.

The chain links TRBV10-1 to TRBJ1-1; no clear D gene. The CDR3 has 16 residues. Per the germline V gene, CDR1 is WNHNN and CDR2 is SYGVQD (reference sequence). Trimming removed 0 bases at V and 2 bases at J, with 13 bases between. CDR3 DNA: TGCGCCAGCAGTGAGTCGTGGGGTTCTGAAAACACTGAAGCTTTCTTT. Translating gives CASSESWGSENTEAFF.

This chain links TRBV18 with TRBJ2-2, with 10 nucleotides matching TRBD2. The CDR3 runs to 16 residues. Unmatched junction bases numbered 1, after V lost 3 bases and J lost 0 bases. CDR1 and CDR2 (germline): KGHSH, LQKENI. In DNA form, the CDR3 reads TGTGCCAGCTCACCCCTAGCGGGGGCGAACACCGGGGAGCTGTTTTTT. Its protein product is CASSPLAGANTGELFF.

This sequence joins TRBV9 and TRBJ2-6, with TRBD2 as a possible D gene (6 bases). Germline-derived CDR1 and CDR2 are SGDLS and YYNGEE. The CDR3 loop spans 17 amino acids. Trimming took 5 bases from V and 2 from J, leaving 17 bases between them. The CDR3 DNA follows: TGTGCCAGCAGGTTAGCCCCCACGGGAGCTGGGGCCAACGTCCTGACTTTC. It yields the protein CASRLAPTGAGANVLTF.

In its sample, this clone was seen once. CDR3 region: CASSVGQNNQPQHF. The CDR3 DNA sequence: TGTGCCAGCAGCGTCGGACAGAACAATCAGCCCCAGCATTTT. This chain uses TRBV7-8 with TRBJ1-5, with a possible D match to TRBD1 (6 bases). The ends were cut back, 5 bases at V and 3 bases at J, with 11 bases in the middle. This CDR3 is built from 14 residues. Germline values: CDR1 SGHVS, CDR2 FQNEAQ.

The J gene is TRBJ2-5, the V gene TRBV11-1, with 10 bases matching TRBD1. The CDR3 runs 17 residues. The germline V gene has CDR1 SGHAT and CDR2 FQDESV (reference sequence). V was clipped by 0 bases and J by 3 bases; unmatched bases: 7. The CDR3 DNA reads TGTGCCAGCAGCTTAGCGCTCGGGACAGGGGTTAAAGAGACCCAGTACTTC. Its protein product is CASSLALGTGVKETQYF.

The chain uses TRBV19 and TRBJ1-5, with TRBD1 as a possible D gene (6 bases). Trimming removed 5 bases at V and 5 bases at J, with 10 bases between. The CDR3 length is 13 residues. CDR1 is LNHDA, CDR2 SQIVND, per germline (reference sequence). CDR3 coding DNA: TGTGCCAGTAGTCCAAAGGGGGATCAGCCCCAGCATTTT. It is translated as CASSPKGDQPQHF. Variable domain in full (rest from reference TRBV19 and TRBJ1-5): DGGITQSPKYLFRKEGQNVTLSCEQNLNHDAMYWYRQDPGQGLRLIYYSQIVNDFQKGDIAEGYSVSREKKESFPLTVTSAQKNPTAFYLCASSPKGDQPQHFGDGTRLSIL.

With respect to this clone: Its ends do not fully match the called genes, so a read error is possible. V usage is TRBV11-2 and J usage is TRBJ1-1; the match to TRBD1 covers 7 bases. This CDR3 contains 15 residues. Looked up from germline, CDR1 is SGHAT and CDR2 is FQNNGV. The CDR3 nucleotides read TGTGCCAGCAGCTTAGCTGGGACAGTGAACACTGAAACTTTCTTT. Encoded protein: CASSLAGTVNTETFF.

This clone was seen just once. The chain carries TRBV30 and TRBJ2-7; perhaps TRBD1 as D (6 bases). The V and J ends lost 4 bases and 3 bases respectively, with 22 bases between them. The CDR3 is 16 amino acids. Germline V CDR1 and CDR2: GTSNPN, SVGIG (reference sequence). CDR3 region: CAWKPVGQRQGYEQYF. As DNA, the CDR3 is TGTGCCTGGAAACCCGTAGGACAGCGGCAAGGCTACGAGCAGTACTTC.

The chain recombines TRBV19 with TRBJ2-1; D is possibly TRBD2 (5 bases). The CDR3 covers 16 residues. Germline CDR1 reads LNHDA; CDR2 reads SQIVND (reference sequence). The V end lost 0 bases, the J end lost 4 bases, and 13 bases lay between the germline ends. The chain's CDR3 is CASSIDSGTVYNEQFF. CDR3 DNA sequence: TGTGCCAGTAGTATAGATTCGGGAACCGTATACAATGAGCAGTTCTTC.

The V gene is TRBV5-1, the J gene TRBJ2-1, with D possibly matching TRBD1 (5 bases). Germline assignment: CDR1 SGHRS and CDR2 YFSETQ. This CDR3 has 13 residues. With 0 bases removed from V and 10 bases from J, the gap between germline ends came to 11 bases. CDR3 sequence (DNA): TGCGCCAGCAGCTTGGACGGTAACAGGGAGCAGTTCTTC. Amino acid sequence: CASSLDGNREQFF.

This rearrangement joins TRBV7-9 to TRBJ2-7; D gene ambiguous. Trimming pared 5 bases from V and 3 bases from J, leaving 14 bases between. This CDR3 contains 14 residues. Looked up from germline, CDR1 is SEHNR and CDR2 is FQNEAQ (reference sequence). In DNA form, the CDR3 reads TGTGCCAGCAGCGGTCAGTGGGCGAGCTACGAGCAGTACTTC. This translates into CASSGQWASYEQYF.

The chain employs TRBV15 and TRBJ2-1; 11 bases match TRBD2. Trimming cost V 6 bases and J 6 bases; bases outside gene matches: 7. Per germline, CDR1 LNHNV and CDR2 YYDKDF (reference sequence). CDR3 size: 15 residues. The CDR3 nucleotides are TGTGCCACCAGGCGACTAGCGGGACGGGGCAATGAGCAGTTCTTC. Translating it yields CATRRLAGRGNEQFF.